One and the same sample provided the 3 T cell receptor beta chains below, sequenced in a study of T cells after posttransplantation cyclophosphamide. A marrow graft followed busulfan-fludarabine conditioning, with cyclophosphamide on days +3 and +4. TCRdb's copy holds only in-frame clones and misses some; the assay was immunoSEQ multiplex PCR. This sample has roughly 20,000 clones, with 75% to 90% found just once. The specimen was PBMCs, collected after allogeneic stem cell transplant with posttransplant cyclophosphamide. These receptors originate from a female patient between 35 and 55 years old who received an allogeneic stem cell transplant from a related donor, was CMV-positive, and had no GVHD. A subset of T cells may come from the graft donor.

This chain uses TRBV7-2 with TRBJ2-3, with a possible D match to TRBD1 (5 bases). Trimming removed 0 bases from V and 4 bases from J, with 14 bases in between. The CDR3 has 16 residues. Germline-derived CDR1 and CDR2 are SGHTA and FQGNSA. This chain's CDR3 is CASSLASGRVADTQYF. DNA of the CDR3: TGTGCCAGCAGCTTAGCGTCGGGCAGGGTGGCAGATACGCAGTATTTT.

This clone was counted once. The V gene is TRBV6-5, the J gene TRBJ2-2; D not resolved. Germline-derived CDR1 and CDR2 are MNHEY and SVGAGI. The V end lost 7 bases, the J end lost 6 bases, and 12 bases lay between the germline ends. This CDR3 spans 13 amino acids. The CDR3 reads CASTSDGPGELFF. The CDR3, as DNA: TGTGCCAGCACCTCCGATGGCCCCGGGGAGCTGTTTTTT.

Notes on this clone: In the same sample, other DNA sequences code for this CDR3. The V gene is TRBV28, the J gene TRBJ1-5; D gene ambiguous. CDR1 and CDR2 from the germline V gene are MDHEN and SYDVKM. V was clipped by 3 bases and J by 6 bases, with 18 bases between them. This CDR3 contains 16 residues. The CDR3 loop reads CASSFTSKRRAQPQHF. CDR3 coding DNA: TGTGCCAGCAGTTTTACTAGTAAGCGGAGAGCTCAGCCCCAGCATTTT.